Below, one TCR beta chain is given with its context. There are 14 residues in the CDR3. Germline V CDR1 and CDR2: MGHRA, YSYEKL. The germline V and J ends were trimmed by 3 bases and 6 bases, with 14 bases remaining between them. The data derive from a study of blood T cell repertoires in COVID-19. Study background: Spain, Italy and the United States supplied samples that represented acute and convalescent COVID-19.

Those who participated ranged in age from 18 to 89 years and resided in approximately 23 US areas. Assignments of participants to cohorts depended upon their own reported clinical history. Under the authors' procedure: Cell counts per sample came from amplifying reference gene primers. TCRdb's table, derived via immunoSEQ multiplex PCR, lists solely in-frame clones and lacks some. V and J calls and clone size come straight from that table; D and trimming were deduced from the DNA. The sample has 350,000 to 400,000 clones; about 87% are singletons. This sequence originates from a man aged 40-50 years in a cohort exposed to, infected with or recovered from COVID-19 (not recorded which). Sequencing was done on a sample of PBMCs or T cells enriched from blood (not recorded which). The rearrangement links TRBV4-1 to TRBJ1-1; possible D gene TRBD1, 5 bases. The CDR3 protein is CASSQGWRGSEAFF. Written as DNA, the CDR3 is TGCGCCAGCAGCCAGGGGTGGAGGGGCTCTGAAGCTTTCTTT.